The 21 T cell receptor beta chains in this list originate from one sample, sequenced in a study of blood T cell repertoires in COVID-19. Using immunoSEQ multiplex PCR, the repertoire was profiled, and TCRdb retains in-frame clones only, with some absent. This sample has about 260,000 clones, with 80% to 90% found just once. Specimen: PBMCs or T cells enriched from blood (not recorded which). All receptors derive from a man between 25 and 39 years old with acute COVID-19.

The rearrangement links TRBV19 to TRBJ2-7; D is perhaps TRBD1 (6 bases). Trimming took off 4 bases at V and 2 bases at J, with 15 bases between the two ends. This CDR3 has 15 amino acids. Germline V gene lookup returns CDR1 LNHDA and CDR2 SQIVND (reference sequence). Here the CDR3 DNA reads TGTGCCAGTAGTACGGACCCGGGACAAACCTACGAGCAGTACGTC. Protein sequence: CASSTDPGQTYEQYV.

The chain uses TRBV7-3 and TRBJ1-1; a possible D gene is TRBD1 (6 bases). The CDR3 spans 13 residues. Trimming pared 3 bases from V and 4 bases from J, leaving 9 bases between. Germline CDR1 SGHTA, CDR2 FQGTGA. CDR3 nucleotide sequence: TGTGCCAGCAGCTTCGACAGGAGCACTGAAGCTTTCTTT. As protein: CASSFDRSTEAFF. Drawing the rest from reference TRBV7-3 and TRBJ1-1, the complete variable domain is GAGVSQTPSNKVTEKGKYVELRCDPISGHTALYWYRQSLGQGPEFLIYFQGTGAADDSGLPNDRFFAVRPEGSVSTLKIQRTERGDSAVYLCASSFDRSTEAFFGQGTRLTVV.

The chain joins TRBV24-1 to TRBJ2-3; maybe TRBD2 (6 bases). V was cut by 4 bases and J by 6 bases, with 19 bases left in between. The CDR3 is 16 amino acids. Germline values: CDR1 KGHDR, CDR2 SFDVKD. The CDR3 DNA reads TGTGCCACCAGTGACCGACTAGGACGAGGTTGGGATACGCAGTATTTT. Residues: CATSDRLGRGWDTQYF.

The V and J genes are TRBV24-1 and TRBJ2-7; 14 bases map to TRBD2. CDR3 length equals 19 residues. Germline CDR1 is KGHDR and CDR2 is SFDVKD. V lost 0 bases to trimming and J lost 1 base; unmatched junction nucleotides: 7. This CDR3 reads CATSDLDMTSGRDSYEQYV. CDR3 in DNA: TGTGCCACCAGTGATTTGGATATGACTAGCGGGAGGGATTCCTACGAGCAGTACGTC.

The genes are TRBV5-1 and TRBJ1-5, with 9 bases identical to TRBD1. CDR3 length: 18 residues. CDR1 is SGHRS and CDR2 is YFSETQ in the germline V gene. V gave up 1 base and J gave up 0 bases; unmatched junction bases: 8. The CDR3 loop is CASSLRWTGDSSNQPQHF. The CDR3 nucleotides read TGCGCCAGCAGCTTGCGGTGGACAGGGGATAGTAGCAATCAGCCCCAGCATTTT. Full variable domain (remainder filled in from reference TRBV5-1 and TRBJ1-5): KAGVTQTPRYLIKTRGQQVTLSCSPISGHRSVSWYQQTPGQGLQFLFEYFSETQRNKGNFPGRFSGRQFSNSRSEMNVSTLELGDSALYLCASSLRWTGDSSNQPQHFGDGTRLSIL.

In its sample, this clone was seen once. The V gene is TRBV7-9, the J gene TRBJ1-1; 7 positions match TRBD1. J gave up 7 bases and V 3 bases, and 5 bases lay outside the gene matches. Germline V gene sequence: CDR1 SEHNR, CDR2 FQNEAQ (reference sequence). The CDR3 covers 13 residues. The CDR3 region has the DNA TGTGCCAGCAGCTTTACAGGGGATCATGAAGCTTTCTTT. Amino acid sequence: CASSFTGDHEAFF. The variable domain in full, completed from reference TRBV7-9 and TRBJ1-1, reads DTGVSQNPRHKITKRGQNVTFRCDPISEHNRLYWYRQTLGQGPEFLTYFQNEAQLEKSRLLSDRFSAERPKGSFSTLEIQRTEQGDSAMYLCASSFTGDHEAFFGQGTRLTVV.

The V and J genes are TRBV29-1 and TRBJ2-5; weak D call: TRBD1 (5 bases). Deletions cut 6 bases from V and 5 bases from J, with 16 bases between. The CDR3 covers 13 residues. In germline, CDR1 is SQVTM, CDR2 ANQGSEA. CDR3 nucleotides: TGCAGCGTCCAACCGGCAGGGATGGAGACCCAGTACTTC. Amino acid sequence: CSVQPAGMETQYF.

The J gene is TRBJ2-5, the V gene TRBV12-3 or TRBV12-4; D not resolved. Between the trimmed V and J ends, which lost 5 bases and 5 bases, there was a span of 6 bases. CDR3 size: 11 residues. The CDR3 region is CASSQRETQYF. In nucleotides, the CDR3 is TGTGCCAGCAGTCAGAGGGAGACCCAGTACTTC.

The chain joins TRBV7-9 to TRBJ2-1; maybe TRBD2 (7 bases). Trimming removed 5 bases from V and 5 bases from J, with 19 bases in between. CDR3 length equals 16 residues. Germline loops: CDR1 SEHNR, CDR2 FQNEAQ (reference sequence). The CDR3 DNA sequence: TGTGCCAGCAGCCGACAGGACGGGGGGATAAACAATGAGCAGTTCTTC. Residues: CASSRQDGGINNEQFF.

The chain joins TRBV9 to TRBJ1-1, with D possibly matching TRBD1 (6 bases). The CDR3 runs to 12 residues. The germline gives CDR1 SGDLS, CDR2 YYNGEE. Trimming took off 5 bases at V and 3 bases at J, with 8 bases between the two ends. CDR3 sequence: CASRGAYTEAFF. The DNA of the CDR3 is TGTGCCAGCAGGGGGGCCTACACTGAAGCTTTCTTT.

Written as DNA, the CDR3 is TGTGCCAGCAGGGGGGGGACAGGGTATGGCTACACCTTC. It translates to CASRGGTGYGYTF. The chain has TRBV6-5 and TRBJ1-2; 9 bases map to TRBD1. The CDR3 contains 13 residues. The V and J ends lost 6 bases and 5 bases, in that order; junction bases with no gene match: 4. Germline V CDR1 and CDR2: MNHEY, SVGAGI.

This clone appeared a few times. The gene calls are TRBV5-4 and TRBJ2-3, with D perhaps matching TRBD2 (6 bases). Germline-derived CDR1 and CDR2 are SGHNT and YYREEE (reference sequence). This CDR3 spans 18 amino acids. V was shortened by 0 bases and J by 7 bases, with 24 bases between the two germline ends. CDR3 residues: CASSLAVGGSGVRNTQYF. The CDR3 nucleotides are TGTGCCAGCAGCTTGGCCGTAGGAGGGAGTGGGGTTCGAAATACGCAGTATTTT.

The chain uses TRBV3-1 (or the pseudogene TRBV3-2) and TRBJ2-1; 13 positions match TRBD2. The CDR3 is made up of 14 amino acids. The germline V gene has CDR1 LGHDT and CDR2 YNNKEL (reference sequence). V gave up 5 bases and J gave up 10 bases; unmatched junction bases: 5. The CDR3: CASSGLAGAREQFF. In DNA, the CDR3 is TGTGCCAGCAGCGGACTAGCGGGGGCTAGAGAGCAGTTCTTC.

The chain uses TRBV30 and TRBJ2-1; no reliable D call. Trimming pared 0 bases from V and 10 bases from J, leaving 7 bases between. The CDR3 consists of 11 residues. The V gene's germline CDR1 is GTSNPN and CDR2 SVGIG (reference sequence). The CDR3 DNA reads as TGTGCCTGGAGTGTACGCGGAGAGCAGTTCTTC. It encodes CAWSVRGEQFF.

This clone was picked up many times. V gene TRBV28 combines with J gene TRBJ1-2, with 9 bases fitting TRBD1. Looked up from germline, CDR1 is MDHEN and CDR2 is SYDVKM. Trimming removed 5 bases from V and 6 bases from J; junction bases left unmatched: 4. The CDR3 runs 13 residues. CDR3 region: CASSGWTGDGYTF. CDR3 sequence (DNA): TGTGCCAGCAGTGGCTGGACAGGGGATGGCTACACCTTC.

CDR3 in amino acids: CASSDGGERVTGELFF. In nucleotides, the CDR3 is TGTGCCAGCAGTGACGGCGGGGAAAGGGTCACCGGGGAGCTGTTTTTT. The chain employs TRBV6-4 and TRBJ2-2; tentatively, D is TRBD2 (6 bases). The CDR3 loop spans 16 amino acids. Germline assignment: CDR1 MRHNA and CDR2 SNTAGT. V gave up 2 bases and J gave up 4 bases, with 14 bases separating them.

J is TRBJ2-2 and V is TRBV24-1; D might be TRBD1 (6 bases). Germline V CDR1 and CDR2: KGHDR, SFDVKD. The CDR3 sequence is 15 residues long. The germline V and J ends were trimmed by 10 bases and 6 bases, with 20 bases remaining between them. CDR3 in DNA: TGTGCCACAACCCGAGGGGGTCAGGTTGCCGGGGAGCTGTTTTTT. It yields the protein CATTRGGQVAGELFF.

Worth noting for this clone: Relative to the germline gene, one junction end is altered; a read error may explain this. The chain is built from TRBV5-1 and TRBJ2-2, with 8 bases matching TRBD1. This CDR3 comprises 15 residues. Per germline, CDR1 SGHRS and CDR2 YFSETQ. DNA for the CDR3: TGTGCCAGCGGACCGGACAGGGCGAACACCGGGGAGCTGTTTTTT. This codes for CASGPDRANTGELFF. The whole variable domain, filled in from reference TRBV5-1 and TRBJ2-2, reads KAGVTQTPRYLIKTRGQQVTLSCSPISGHRSVSWYQQTPGQGLQFLFEYFSETQRNKGNFPGRFSGRQFSNSRSEMNVSTLELGDSALYLCASGPDRANTGELFFGEGSRLTVL.

V and J are TRBV19 and TRBJ2-5, with D perhaps matching TRBD2 (5 bases). Germline lookup yields CDR1 LNHDA and CDR2 SQIVND (reference sequence). The CDR3 runs to 14 residues. V lost 5 bases to trimming and J lost 10 bases, with 20 bases between them. CDR3 in DNA: TGTGCCAGTAGTCACACCGGCGGCGGACTGGGCCAGTACTTC. Its translation: CASSHTGGGLGQYF.

This rearrangement joins TRBV28 to TRBJ1-2; the D is unclear. The CDR3 sequence is 12 residues long. Trimming removed 3 bases at V and 6 bases at J, with 8 bases between. The V gene's germline CDR1 is MDHEN and CDR2 SYDVKM. This chain's CDR3 is CASSFPADGYTF. DNA for the CDR3: TGTGCCAGCAGTTTCCCAGCGGATGGCTACACCTTC.

The rearrangement joins TRBV30 to TRBJ2-2, with TRBD1 identical over 7 bases. The J segment lost 4 bases and the V segment lost 4 bases, leaving 6 bases of the junction unmatched. Germline assignment: CDR1 GTSNPN and CDR2 SVGIG (reference sequence). CDR3 length: 14 residues. The CDR3 loop reads CAWKGARSTGELFF. The CDR3 bases are TGTGCCTGGAAGGGGGCCAGAAGCACCGGGGAGCTGTTTTTT.